These 23 T cell receptor beta chains came from one sample sequenced in a study of cytomegalovirus exposure and HLA in healthy donors (TCRdb year 2017). Libraries were made using the immunoSEQ multiplex PCR assay. The multiplex PCR relied on a mix of 60 forward primers for TCR Vbeta segments and 13 reverse primers for TCR Jbeta segments. What TCRdb holds here is the immuneACCESS table cut down to in-frame rearrangements. Part of the clones is not present; checked against another copy, under half of the missing clones reflect an unresolved V gene, and the others are unexplained. This sample comprises 100,000 to 150,000 clones, about 85% of them detected only once. The ten largest clonotypes hold 4% of the sample. Sequencing used PBMCs. The receptors come from a man aged 18 to 29 in good health and CMV-seropositive.

V usage is TRBV9 and J usage is TRBJ2-3; tentatively, D is TRBD2 (6 bases). Trimming shortened V by 5 bases and J by 4 bases, and 14 bases separated the two germline ends. The CDR3 runs 14 residues. Per germline, CDR1 SGDLS and CDR2 YYNGEE. The chain's CDR3 is CASSTGTAADTQYF. The CDR3 DNA reads TGTGCCAGCAGTACTGGGACTGCGGCAGATACGCAGTATTTT.

The J gene is TRBJ1-1, the V gene TRBV6-4, with TRBD1 as a possible D gene (5 bases). CDR1 is MRHNA and CDR2 is SNTAGT in the germline V gene. This CDR3 contains 14 residues. V lost 7 bases and J 4 bases, leaving 16 bases between the germline ends. The CDR3 nucleotides are TGTGCCAGCACCCAGACAGTTTGGGCCACTGAAGCTTTCTTT. Translation gives CASTQTVWATEAFF.

CDR3: CASSKLGARFGAFPHTEAFF. The CDR3 region has the DNA TGTGCCAGCAGCAAATTGGGGGCCCGGTTCGGGGCCTTTCCTCACACTGAAGCTTTCTTT. This sequence joins TRBV21-1 and TRBJ1-1; whether TRBD1, the table's D call, matches the DNA was not checked. TRBV21-1 is given as a pseudogene. This CDR3 is 20 amino acids long.

This rearrangement joins TRBV14 to TRBJ2-5; maybe TRBD2 (6 bases). V lost 1 base to trimming and J lost 0 bases, with 9 bases between them. The CDR3 covers 15 residues. CDR1 and CDR2 from the germline V gene are SGHDN and FVKESK. CDR3 residues: CASSQVGDYQETQYF. The DNA for the CDR3 is TGTGCCAGCAGCCAAGTTGGGGACTACCAAGAGACCCAGTACTTC.

This clone was seen a few times. The chain recombines TRBV7-2 with TRBJ2-7; the D gene is possibly TRBD1 (6 bases). CDR3 size: 15 residues. V was cut by 1 base and J by 4 bases, with 14 bases left in between. The germline CDR1 and CDR2 sequences are SGHTA and FQGNSA. The CDR3 DNA reads TGTGCCAGCAGCTTAGGTGTCAGGGGTACTTACGAGCAGTACTTC. Translation: CASSLGVRGTYEQYF. Combining the CDR3 with reference TRBV7-2 and TRBJ2-7 gives the whole variable domain GAGVSQSPSNKVTEKGKDVELRCDPISGHTALYWYRQSLGQGLEFLIYFQGNSAPDKSGLPSDRFSAERTGGSVSTLTIQRTQQEDSAVYLCASSLGVRGTYEQYFGPGTRLTVT.

The chain is built from TRBV7-2 and TRBJ1-2, with TRBD1 matching 7 bases. CDR3 size: 13 residues. Germline CDR1 reads SGHTA; CDR2 reads FQGNSA. Trimming at V came to 3 bases and at J to 5 bases, leaving 3 bases not matched to a gene. CDR3 sequence reads: CASSFGQEYGYTF. CDR3 coding DNA: TGTGCCAGCAGCTTCGGACAGGAGTATGGCTACACCTTC.

J is TRBJ2-7 and V is TRBV18, with 8 bases matching TRBD1. The V gene end was trimmed by 3 bases and the J gene end by 4 bases; junction bases not matched to a gene: 8. This CDR3 spans 15 amino acids. Germline V CDR1 and CDR2: KGHSH, LQKENI. Here the CDR3 reads CASSPDRGKAYEQYF. In DNA, the CDR3 is TGTGCCAGCTCACCCGACAGGGGTAAAGCTTACGAGCAGTACTTC. The whole variable domain, remainder taken from reference TRBV18 and TRBJ2-7, is NAGVMQNPRHLVRRRGQEARLRCSPMKGHSHVYWYRQLPEEGLKFMVYLQKENIIDESGMPKERFSAEFPKEGPSILRIQQVVRGDSAAYFCASSPDRGKAYEQYFGPGTRLTVT.

This clone was found once. The junction departs from the called germline gene at one end, perhaps through a read error. This rearrangement joins TRBV2 to TRBJ2-7; 8 bases match TRBD2. Germline CDR1 SNHLY, CDR2 FYNNEI. The CDR3 extends over 13 amino acids. CDR3 sequence: CASTPTGVPGGHF. The CDR3, as DNA: TGTGCCAGCACCCCAACGGGGGTACCGGGGGGGCACTTC.

This clone has only one observation. The genes are TRBV19 and TRBJ1-5; D may be TRBD1 (5 bases). In germline, CDR1 is LNHDA, CDR2 SQIVND (reference sequence). With 2 bases removed from V and 5 bases from J, the gap between germline ends came to 10 bases. The CDR3 is made up of 14 amino acids. CDR3 sequence: CASSIRGIDQPQHF. The CDR3 region has the DNA TGTGCCAGTAGTATACGGGGGATCGATCAGCCCCAGCATTTT.

The rearrangement uses TRBV5-1 and TRBJ2-1; 7 bases fit TRBD2. The CDR3 covers 15 residues. V gave up 5 bases and J gave up 3 bases; unmatched junction bases: 8. Germline loops: CDR1 SGHRS, CDR2 YFSETQ. CDR3 sequence reads: CASRQTSADYNEQFF. CDR3 bases: TGCGCCAGCAGACAAACTAGCGCTGACTACAATGAGCAGTTCTTC.

J is TRBJ1-5 and V is TRBV4-1; D not resolved. The V end was cut by 0 bases, the J end by 5 bases, with 8 bases between. CDR3 length: 14 residues. Germline-derived CDR1 and CDR2 are MGHRA and YSYEKL. CDR3 sequence (DNA): TGCGCCAGCAGCCAAGATCCGGGGTATCAGCCCCAGCATTTT. Translating gives CASSQDPGYQPQHF.

About this clone: Mismatch with germline at one junction end may stem from a read error. This sequence joins TRBV13 and TRBJ2-3; 10 bases fit TRBD2. The V gene's germline CDR1 is PRHDT and CDR2 FYEKMQ (reference sequence). This CDR3 has 16 amino acids. The CDR3 DNA reads TGTGCCAGCAGTCACGGACTAGCGGTGAGCACAAATACGCAGTATTTT. Translated: CASSHGLAVSTNTQYF.

The chain carries TRBV9 and TRBJ2-3; 8 bases are a match to TRBD2. The germline CDR1 and CDR2 sequences are SGDLS and YYNGEE. The CDR3 has 14 amino acids. V lost 2 bases, J lost 5 bases, and 4 bases stayed unmatched. CDR3 residues: CASSVSGGGDTQYF. DNA for the CDR3: TGTGCCAGCAGCGTGTCGGGGGGGGGAGATACGCAGTATTTT.

The V call is TRBV2, the J call TRBJ1-1; 7 bases map to TRBD1. The CDR3 totals 15 residues. The V gene end was trimmed by 5 bases and the J gene end by 3 bases; junction bases not matched to a gene: 9. The germline gives CDR1 SNHLY, CDR2 FYNNEI. The CDR3 DNA follows: TGTGCCAGCAGTCTTAGGACAGGCGCCCACACTGAAGCTTTCTTT. Translated, it gives CASSLRTGAHTEAFF.

The chain combines TRBV30 with TRBJ1-2; D uncertain. V was pared by 3 bases and J by 7 bases, with 12 bases between. The CDR3 loop spans 12 amino acids. Germline V gene lookup returns CDR1 GTSNPN and CDR2 SVGIG (reference sequence). As DNA, the CDR3 is TGTGCCTGGAGCCCCGCCCGGGGTGGCTACACCTTC. Protein: CAWSPARGGYTF.

The chain combines TRBV7-2 with TRBJ2-7, with D perhaps TRBD1 (5 bases). The germline gives CDR1 SGHTA, CDR2 FQGNSA. V gave up 4 bases and J gave up 4 bases, with 14 bases separating them. The CDR3 has 14 residues. The CDR3 spells CASSSTGIQYEQYF. The CDR3 bases are TGTGCCAGCAGCTCCACAGGAATCCAATACGAGCAGTACTTC.

This chain links TRBV5-1 with TRBJ2-7, with 13 bases that match TRBD2. The CDR3 spans 17 residues. The V gene end was trimmed by 0 bases and the J gene end by 3 bases; junction bases not matched to a gene: 6. Germline CDR1 and CDR2: SGHRS and YFSETQ. CDR3 coding DNA: TGCGCCAGCAGCTTGGTCACTAGCGGGAGGGAAAACTACGAGCAGTACTTC. Protein product: CASSLVTSGRENYEQYF.

This rearrangement joins TRBV4-3 to TRBJ2-3; TRBD2 matches 13 bases. V lost 0 bases to trimming and J lost 7 bases; unmatched junction nucleotides: 7. Germline values: CDR1 LGHNA, CDR2 YSLEER. The CDR3 totals 17 residues. In DNA form, the CDR3 reads TGCGCCAGCAGCCAAGAGGACGGACTAGCGGGAGTGAATACGCAGTATTTT. Translating it yields CASSQEDGLAGVNTQYF.

J is TRBJ1-1 and V is TRBV5-8; weak D call: TRBD1 (6 bases). Trimming cost V 7 bases and J 3 bases, with 16 bases left between them. The CDR3 contains 14 residues. The V gene's germline CDR1 is SGHTS and CDR2 YDEGEE. The CDR3 loop reads CASGEGEGYTEAFF. DNA for the CDR3: TGTGCCAGCGGTGAGGGGGAGGGGTACACTGAAGCTTTCTTT. Looking up the rest from reference TRBV5-8 and TRBJ1-1 gives the full variable domain: EAGVTQSPTHLIKTRGQQATLRCSPISGHTSVYWYQQALGLGLQFLLWYDEGEERNRGNFPPRFSGRQFPNYSSELNVNALELEDSALYLCASGEGEGYTEAFFGQGTRLTVV.

This chain joins TRBV20-1 and TRBJ2-1, with a weak D call TRBD2 (5 bases). CDR1 DFQATT and CDR2 SNEGSKA come from the germline V gene (reference sequence). This CDR3 comprises 11 residues. V dropped 2 bases and J dropped 11 bases, with 10 bases sitting between them. The CDR3 region is CSARYETKQFF. CDR3 sequence (DNA): TGCAGTGCTAGATATGAGACTAAGCAGTTCTTC.

This clone was observed a few times. The chain uses TRBV5-1 and TRBJ2-7, with D maybe TRBD1 (5 bases). The CDR3 contains 14 residues. Trimming left V 4 bases short and J 3 bases short, with 14 bases between. In germline, CDR1 is SGHRS, CDR2 YFSETQ. The CDR3 DNA is TGCGCCAGCAGCCCCGTCAGGGTAGACTACGAGCAGTACTTC. Its translation: CASSPVRVDYEQYF.

V is TRBV7-8 and J is TRBJ2-5, with a weak D call TRBD1 (8 bases). The germline V gene has CDR1 SGHVS and CDR2 FQNEAQ. V gave up 1 base and J gave up 4 bases, with 16 bases separating them. The CDR3 is 16 amino acids. CDR3 sequence reads: CASSLGGGQEGETQYF. The CDR3 DNA is TGTGCCAGCAGCTTAGGGGGGGGACAGGAGGGAGAGACCCAGTACTTC.

The chain joins TRBV9 to TRBJ2-4; maybe TRBD1 (5 bases). The germline V and J ends were trimmed by 0 bases and 6 bases, with 10 bases remaining between them. CDR1 is SGDLS, CDR2 YYNGEE, per germline. The CDR3 totals 14 residues. The CDR3 is CASSVGQMANIQYF. CDR3 nucleotides: TGTGCCAGCAGCGTAGGACAGATGGCAAACATTCAGTACTTC.